The 19 T cell receptor beta chains reported below all come from one sample, sequenced in a study of blood T cell repertoires in COVID-19. Assay used: immunoSEQ multiplex PCR; TCRdb lists only in-frame clones, some missing. Found here are around 170,000 clones, more than 70% of them singletons; the top ten hold about 4.1%. The sequenced sample was peripheral blood. The receptors were gathered from a woman aged 25 to 39 with acute or convalescent COVID-19.

With regard to this clone: Other DNA variants within this sample encode the same CDR3. The rearrangement joins TRBV18 to TRBJ2-7; TRBD1 matches 8 bases. This CDR3 contains 14 residues. The junction had 4 bases not matched to a gene; V was cut back by 2 bases and J by 4 bases. In germline, CDR1 is KGHSH, CDR2 LQKENI. CDR3 DNA sequence: TGTGCCAGCTCACCATCAGGGGGCCCGTACGAGCAGTACTTC. It specifies CASSPSGGPYEQYF.

The chain carries TRBV7-4 and TRBJ1-6; TRBD1 matches at 7 bases. The junction had 14 bases not matched to a gene; V was cut back by 2 bases and J by 7 bases. CDR3 size: 18 residues. Germline assignment: CDR1 SGHVT and CDR2 SQSDAQ. CDR3 in amino acids: CASSLQESGTEFNSPLHF. CDR3 DNA: TGTGCCAGCAGCTTACAGGAATCGGGGACAGAATTCAATTCACCCCTCCACTTT.

The V and J genes are TRBV27 and TRBJ2-7, with unresolved D. V lost 4 bases and J 2 bases, leaving 9 bases between the germline ends. The germline V gene encodes CDR1 MNHEY and CDR2 SMNVEV (reference sequence). The CDR3 length is 13 residues. The CDR3 region has the DNA TGTGCCAGCAGTTGGTCAGGTGCCTACGAGCAGTACTTC. Translating it yields CASSWSGAYEQYF.

The chain couples TRBV11-2 to TRBJ2-7, with D hard to call. CDR1 is SGHAT, CDR2 FQNNGV, per germline. Trimming removed 1 base at V and 6 bases at J, with 7 bases between. The CDR3 has 12 amino acids. The CDR3 nucleotides are TGTGCCAGCAGCTTAGTAGAATCCGAGCAGTACTTC. Its translation is CASSLVESEQYF.

The chain has TRBV29-1 and TRBJ1-3; D is undetermined. This CDR3 region has 14 residues. Trimming took off 6 bases at V and 0 bases at J, with 12 bases between the two ends. Germline V gives CDR1 SQVTM, CDR2 ANQGSEA. CDR3 sequence: CSVSEASSGNTIYF. The CDR3 DNA reads as TGCAGCGTCTCAGAAGCGAGCTCTGGAAACACCATATATTTT.

The CDR3 reads CASSLHVSSGSDEQFF. CDR3 in DNA: TGTGCCAGCAGCCTCCATGTCTCTAGCGGGAGCGATGAGCAGTTCTTC. The V call is TRBV11-3, the J call TRBJ2-1, with 10 nucleotides matching TRBD2. Germline CDR1 and CDR2: SGHNT and YENEEA. V lost 5 bases to trimming and J lost 8 bases; unmatched junction nucleotides: 12. The CDR3 length is 16 residues.

The J gene is TRBJ2-7, the V gene TRBV9, with 9 bases matching TRBD2. From germline, CDR1 is SGDLS and CDR2 YYNGEE. The CDR3 covers 15 residues. V dropped 3 bases and J dropped 4; count of bases not matched to a gene: 8. CDR3 nucleotide sequence: TGTGCCAGCAGCGAGACTAGCGGAACGTATTACGAGCAGTACTTC. Encoded protein: CASSETSGTYYEQYF.

V gene TRBV11-2 combines with J gene TRBJ2-7, with 10 bases lining up with TRBD2. The germline V gene encodes CDR1 SGHAT and CDR2 FQNNGV. CDR3 length: 14 residues. The V gene end was trimmed by 3 bases and the J gene end by 3 bases; junction bases not matched to a gene: 2. The CDR3 DNA sequence: TGTGCCAGCAGCTTCGGACTAGCGGACTACGAGCAGTACTTC. Translating gives CASSFGLADYEQYF.

The V and J genes are TRBV5-3 and TRBJ1-2; no reliable D call. TRBV5-3 counts as an open reading frame of uncertain function. Trimming pared 4 bases from V and 13 bases from J, leaving 23 bases between. The CDR3 spans 14 residues. The CDR3 spells CARSPGRISVHATF. The CDR3 DNA is TGTGCCAGAAGCCCAGGTCGGATTTCCGTACACGCCACCTTC.

This clone has only a few counts. The V gene is TRBV5-4, the J gene TRBJ2-1; 14 bases map to TRBD2. CDR3 length equals 17 residues. The germline CDR1 and CDR2 sequences are SGHNT and YYREEE (reference sequence). J was trimmed by 10 bases and V by 5 bases; bases with no gene match: 14. CDR3 loop: CASRLSTGTSGSREQFF. CDR3 in DNA: TGTGCCAGCAGACTTTCAACCGGGACTAGCGGGAGTCGGGAGCAGTTCTTC.

The CDR3 region has the DNA TGTGCCAGCACCGGAGAGACGGTTCGCACAGATACGCAGTATTTT. Translating it yields CASTGETVRTDTQYF. This sequence joins TRBV6-5 and TRBJ2-3; no clear D. Germline V lookup: CDR1 MNHEY, CDR2 SVGAGI. V dropped 7 bases and J dropped 1 base, with 15 bases sitting between them. The CDR3 extends over 15 amino acids.

This clone was observed once. This rearrangement joins TRBV5-1 to TRBJ2-7, with D unresolved. Germline CDR1 reads SGHRS; CDR2 reads YFSETQ. The CDR3 covers 13 residues. V was trimmed by 7 bases and J by 3 bases, leaving 14 bases between them. The CDR3 region is CASPLKSHYEQYF. As DNA, the CDR3 is TGCGCCAGCCCCCTAAAGAGCCACTACGAGCAGTACTTC.

The chain recombines TRBV3-1 (or the pseudogene TRBV3-2) with TRBJ1-2; D is uncertain. The CDR3 covers 10 residues. Germline V gene sequence: CDR1 LGHDT, CDR2 YNNKEL (reference sequence). V gave up 7 bases and J gave up 6 bases, with 6 bases separating them. CDR3: CASNPDGYTF. Here the CDR3 DNA reads TGTGCCAGCAATCCTGATGGCTACACCTTC.

The gene calls are TRBV2 and TRBJ2-3, with D unresolved. V lost 6 bases and J lost 2, with 12 bases in between. The CDR3 has 14 residues. Germline V gives CDR1 SNHLY, CDR2 FYNNEI. The CDR3 DNA reads TGTGCCAGCAGGGTAGGCGGTTCCACAGATACGCAGTATTTT. It yields the protein CASRVGGSTDTQYF.

The genes are TRBV5-1 and TRBJ1-2, with 7 bases that match TRBD1. With V trimmed by 3 bases and J by 5 bases, 4 bases remained unmatched. This CDR3 has 13 amino acids. The germline gives CDR1 SGHRS, CDR2 YFSETQ. CDR3 DNA sequence: TGCGCCAGCAGCTGGGGACAGCTTTATGGCTACACCTTC. Its protein product is CASSWGQLYGYTF.

This clone was counted once. The chain combines TRBV5-6 with TRBJ1-6; possible D gene TRBD1, 6 bases. This CDR3 has 14 amino acids. Trimming shortened V by 1 base and J by 10 bases, and 12 bases separated the two germline ends. CDR1 and CDR2 (germline): SGHDT, YYEEEE. CDR3 coding DNA: TGTGCCAGCAGCTTGACAGGGCGTGGATCACCCCTCCACTTT. It translates to CASSLTGRGSPLHF.

V usage is TRBV11-3 and J usage is TRBJ2-5, with D hard to call. The CDR3 sequence is 12 residues long. V was trimmed by 11 bases and J by 7 bases, leaving 17 bases between them. Germline lookup yields CDR1 SGHNT and CDR2 YENEEA. This CDR3 reads CARLPPGGTQYF. The CDR3 nucleotides are TGTGCCCGGTTACCACCCGGCGGGACCCAGTACTTC.

V gene TRBV10-3 combines with J gene TRBJ1-4; 9 nucleotides match TRBD1. V trimming: 10 bases; J trimming: 7 bases; junction bases outside the gene matches: 16. The germline gives CDR1 ENHRY, CDR2 SYGVKD. The length of the CDR3 is 16 residues. CDR3 sequence (DNA): TGTGCCACCTCCGGGACAGGGCTGCTAGATTCTGAAAAACTGTTTTTT. This translates into CATSGTGLLDSEKLFF.

The chain uses TRBV28 and TRBJ2-7, with D tentatively TRBD2 (5 bases). The length of the CDR3 is 14 residues. The germline V gene has CDR1 MDHEN and CDR2 SYDVKM. Deletions cut 10 bases from V and 4 bases from J, with 20 bases between. This chain's CDR3 is CAIQTGRESYEQYF. The CDR3, as DNA: TGTGCCATCCAGACGGGAAGGGAATCTTACGAGCAGTACTTC.